These T cell receptor beta chains were read from a single sample in a study of monozygotic twins with inflammatory bowel disease. TCRdb reanalyzed the 5' RACE reads, giving one entry per CDR3 protein sequence and no DNA. The sample has 210,000 or so distinct CDR3 sequences. The sample comprised blood. The source of these receptors is a human donor with ulcerative colitis or Crohn's disease, or a healthy co-twin of an affected twin (not recorded which). Each CDR3 is given with its conserved first and last residue. The order of the fields is J gene, V gene, CDR3 protein.

>TRBJ1-6|TRBV28
CASSFYGTGGRGNSPLHF
>TRBJ2-7|TRBV5-1
CASGWGSTSGGDSYEQYF
>TRBJ2-7|TRBV20-1
CSASVTLGGPYEQYF
>TRBJ1-2|TRBV20-1
CSAPSPAGDGYTF
>TRBJ2-1|TRBV5-5
CASSLFGGDYNEQFF
>TRBJ2-7|TRBV7-8
CASSLVAAEQYF
>TRBJ2-7|TRBV5-8
CASSWTMGAYEQYF
>TRBJ2-1|TRBV28
CASRTSGPQSYNEQFF
>TRBJ2-1|TRBV10-2
CASSVLAGGLSYNEQFF
>TRBJ1-1|TRBV19
CASKGGGRSTEAFF
>TRBJ2-3|TRBV28
CASSLYLGGTDTQYF
>TRBJ2-5|TRBV5-1
CASRTGTGGSQETQYF
>TRBJ1-3|TRBV19
CASKGQGNTIYF
>TRBJ1-1|TRBV29-1
CSVLGQSGLTEAFF
>TRBJ2-7|TRBV6-5
CASSYSSGLAVYEQYF
>TRBJ2-1|TRBV9
CASSASGQGIDNEQFF
>TRBJ1-1|TRBV30
CAWRGRGGTEAFF
>TRBJ2-6|TRBV12-3/TRBV12-4
CASGKLGAGANVLTF
>TRBJ2-1|TRBV27
CASSLYPTGTASNEQFF
>TRBJ2-2|TRBV7-9
CASSGINSDRGPGELFF
>TRBJ1-1|TRBV9
CASSVAPQGATEAFF
>TRBJ1-2|TRBV2
CASSEGVWTNWGYTF
>TRBJ2-3|TRBV25-1
CATPSGLRTDTQYF
>TRBJ2-1|TRBV28
CASRTSRDEQFF
>TRBJ2-7|TRBV27
CASSFGQSYEQYF
>TRBJ2-2|TRBV15
CATSRAGQGLGTGELFF
>TRBJ2-2|TRBV29-1
CSVRTSGSTNTGELFF
>TRBJ2-7|TRBV28
CASSSRTGPNEQYF
>TRBJ2-7|TRBV19
CASSTTGASEQYF
>TRBJ2-1|TRBV18
CASSSWEAVGSYNEQFF
>TRBJ2-1|TRBV4-2
CASSPSGVTYNEQFF
>TRBJ2-7|TRBV7-2
CASSLGAGAYEQYF
>TRBJ1-2|TRBV19
CASSIDLSIGTTNYGYTF
>TRBJ2-2|TRBV7-2
CASSLLGLANTGELFF
>TRBJ2-7|TRBV27
CASSFSLAVSEQYF
>TRBJ2-5|TRBV7-3
CASSLSLQETQYF
>TRBJ1-1|TRBV12-3/TRBV12-4
CASSPGHVNTEAFF
>TRBJ2-1|TRBV7-8
CASSYRDFNEQFF
>TRBJ2-5|TRBV4-2
CASSQEGLARETQYF
>TRBJ1-6|TRBV4-1
CASSQVLGSLSPLHF